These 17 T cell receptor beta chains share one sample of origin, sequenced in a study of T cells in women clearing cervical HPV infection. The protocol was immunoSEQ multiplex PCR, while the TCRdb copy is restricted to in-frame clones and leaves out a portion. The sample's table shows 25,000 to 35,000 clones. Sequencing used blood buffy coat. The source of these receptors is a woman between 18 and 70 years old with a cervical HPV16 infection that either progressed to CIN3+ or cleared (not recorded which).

The CDR3 sequence is CASSFGLPNYGYTF. The covered CDR3 bases are TGTGCCAGCAGCTTCGGACTTCCTAACTATGGC. The rearrangement links TRBV11-2 to TRBJ1-2; no firm D call. The read is 3 residues too short to cover the CDR3 end, so that end is filled in from the germline J gene. Trimming took off 3 bases at V and 0 bases at J, with 8 bases between the two ends. Germline CDR1 reads SGHAT; CDR2 reads FQNNGV. There are 14 residues in the CDR3.

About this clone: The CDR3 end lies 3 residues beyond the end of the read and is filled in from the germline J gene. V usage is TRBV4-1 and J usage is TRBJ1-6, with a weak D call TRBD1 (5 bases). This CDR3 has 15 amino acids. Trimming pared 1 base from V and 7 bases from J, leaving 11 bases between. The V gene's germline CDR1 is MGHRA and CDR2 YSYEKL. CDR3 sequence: CASSQVWQGNSPLHF. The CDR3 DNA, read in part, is TGCGCCAGCAGCCAAGTTTGGCAGGGAAATTCACCC.

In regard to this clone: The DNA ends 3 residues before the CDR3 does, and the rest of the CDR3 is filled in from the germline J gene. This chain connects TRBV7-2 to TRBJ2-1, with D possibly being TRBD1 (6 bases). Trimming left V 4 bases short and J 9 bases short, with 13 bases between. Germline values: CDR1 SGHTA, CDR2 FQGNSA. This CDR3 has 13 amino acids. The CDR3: CASSSGPGVEQFF. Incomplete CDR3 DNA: TGTGCCAGCAGCTCCGGACCAGGGGTTGAG.

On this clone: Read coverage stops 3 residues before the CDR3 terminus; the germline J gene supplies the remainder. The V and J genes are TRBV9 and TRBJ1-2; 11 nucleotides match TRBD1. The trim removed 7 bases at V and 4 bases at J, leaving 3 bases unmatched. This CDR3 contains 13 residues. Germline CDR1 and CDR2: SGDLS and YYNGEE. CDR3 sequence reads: CASWGTGGYGYTF. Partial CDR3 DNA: TGTGCCAGCTGGGGGACAGGGGGCTATGGC.

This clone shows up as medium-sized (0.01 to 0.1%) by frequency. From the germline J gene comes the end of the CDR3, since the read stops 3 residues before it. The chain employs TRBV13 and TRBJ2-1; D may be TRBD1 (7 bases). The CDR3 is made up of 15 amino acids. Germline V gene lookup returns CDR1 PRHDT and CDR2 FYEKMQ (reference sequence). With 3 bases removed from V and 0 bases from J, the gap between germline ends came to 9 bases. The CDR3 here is CASSFRGVSYNEQFF. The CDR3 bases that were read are TGTGCCAGCAGCTTCAGGGGGGTCTCCTACAATGAG.

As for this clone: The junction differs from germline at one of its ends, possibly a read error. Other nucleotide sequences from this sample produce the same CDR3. The CDR3 region is CSARDPQGTAGNTIYF. The DNA read from the CDR3 is TGCAGTGCTAGAGACCCCCAGGGGACGGCCGGAAACACG. The chain employs TRBV20-1 and TRBJ1-3, with D maybe TRBD1 (6 bases). The read ends 3 residues before the CDR3 terminus; that terminus is restored from the germline J gene. Germline lookup yields CDR1 DFQATT and CDR2 SNEGSKA (reference sequence). The CDR3 sequence is 16 residues long.

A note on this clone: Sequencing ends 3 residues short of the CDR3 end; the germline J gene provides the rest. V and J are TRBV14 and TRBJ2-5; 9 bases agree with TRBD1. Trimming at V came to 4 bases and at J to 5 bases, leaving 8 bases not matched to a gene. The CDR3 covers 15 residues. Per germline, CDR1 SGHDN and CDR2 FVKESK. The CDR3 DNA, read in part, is TGTGCCAGCAGCCCTCCCAGGACAGGGGACGAGACC. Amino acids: CASSPPRTGDET. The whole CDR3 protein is CASSPPRTGDETQYF.

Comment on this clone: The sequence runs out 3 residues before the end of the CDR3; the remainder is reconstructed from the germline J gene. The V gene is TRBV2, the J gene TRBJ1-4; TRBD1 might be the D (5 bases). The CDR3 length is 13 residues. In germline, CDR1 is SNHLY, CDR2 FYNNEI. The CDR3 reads CASSDREESPLFF. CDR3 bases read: TGTGCCAGCAGTGACAGGGAGGAATCACCA. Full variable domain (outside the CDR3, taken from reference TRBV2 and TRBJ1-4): EPEVTQTPSHQVTQMGQEVILRCVPISNHLYFYWYRQILGQKVEFLVSFYNNEISEKSEIFDDQFSVERPDGSNFTLKIRSTKLEDSAMYFCASSDREESPLFFGSGTQLSVL.

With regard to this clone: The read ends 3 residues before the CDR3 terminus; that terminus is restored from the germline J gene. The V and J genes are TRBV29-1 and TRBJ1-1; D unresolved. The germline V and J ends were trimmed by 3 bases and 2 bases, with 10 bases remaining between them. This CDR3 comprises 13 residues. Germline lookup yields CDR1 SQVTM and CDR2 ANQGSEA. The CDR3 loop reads CSVDRSGNTEAFF. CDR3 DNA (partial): TGCAGCGTTGACAGGTCAGGAAACACTGAA.

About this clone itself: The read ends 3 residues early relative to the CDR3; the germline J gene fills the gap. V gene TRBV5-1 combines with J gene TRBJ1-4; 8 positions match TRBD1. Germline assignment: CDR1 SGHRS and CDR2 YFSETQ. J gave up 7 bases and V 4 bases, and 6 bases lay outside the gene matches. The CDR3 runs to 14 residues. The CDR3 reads CASSPGQVAEKLFF. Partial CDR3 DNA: TGCGCCAGCAGCCCGGGACAGGTGGCTGAAAAA. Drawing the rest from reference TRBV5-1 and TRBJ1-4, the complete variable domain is KAGVTQTPRYLIKTRGQQVTLSCSPISGHRSVSWYQQTPGQGLQFLFEYFSETQRNKGNFPGRFSGRQFSNSRSEMNVSTLELGDSALYLCASSPGQVAEKLFFGSGTQLSVL.

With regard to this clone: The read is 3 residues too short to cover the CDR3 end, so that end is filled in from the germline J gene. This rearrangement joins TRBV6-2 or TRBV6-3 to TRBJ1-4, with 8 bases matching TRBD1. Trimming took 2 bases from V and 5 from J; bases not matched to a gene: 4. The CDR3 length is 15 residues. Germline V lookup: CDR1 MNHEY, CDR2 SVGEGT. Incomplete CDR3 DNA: TGTGCCAGCAGTTACCGGACAGGGAGGAATGAAAAA. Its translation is CASSYRTGRNEK. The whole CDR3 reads CASSYRTGRNEKLFF.

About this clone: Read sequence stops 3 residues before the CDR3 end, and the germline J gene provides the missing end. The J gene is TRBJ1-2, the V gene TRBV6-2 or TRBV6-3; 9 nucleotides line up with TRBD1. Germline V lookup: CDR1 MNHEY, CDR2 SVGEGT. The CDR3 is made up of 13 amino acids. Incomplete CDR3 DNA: TGTGCCAGCAGTTACGGGACAGGGCGCGGC. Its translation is CASSYGTGRG. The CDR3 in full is CASSYGTGRGYTF.

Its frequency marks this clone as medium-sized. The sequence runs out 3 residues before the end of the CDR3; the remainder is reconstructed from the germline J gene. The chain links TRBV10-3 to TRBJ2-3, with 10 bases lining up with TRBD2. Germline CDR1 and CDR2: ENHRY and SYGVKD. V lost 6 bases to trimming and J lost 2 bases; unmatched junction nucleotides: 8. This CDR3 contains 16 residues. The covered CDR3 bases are TGTGCCATCAGCCTTACTAGCGGGGTCAACACAGATACG. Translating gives CAISLTSGVNTDT. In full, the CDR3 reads CAISLTSGVNTDTQYF.

Incomplete CDR3 DNA: TGCAGTTTCAGAATGGGGGCTGCTGGAAACACC. Its protein product is CSFRMGAAGNT. The entire CDR3 protein is CSFRMGAAGNTIYF. This chain connects TRBV20-1 to TRBJ1-3, with D maybe TRBD1 (6 bases). The read finishes 3 residues shy of the CDR3 end, and the germline J gene is used to complete it. This CDR3 is 14 amino acids long. The germline V gene encodes CDR1 DFQATT and CDR2 SNEGSKA (reference sequence). Trimming removed 8 bases at V and 2 bases at J, with 16 bases between.

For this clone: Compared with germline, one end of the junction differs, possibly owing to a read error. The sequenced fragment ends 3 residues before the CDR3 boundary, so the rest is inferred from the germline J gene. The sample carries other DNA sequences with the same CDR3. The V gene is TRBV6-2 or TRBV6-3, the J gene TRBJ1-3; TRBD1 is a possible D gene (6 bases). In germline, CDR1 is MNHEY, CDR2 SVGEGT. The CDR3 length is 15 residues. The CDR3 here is CASSYSGHSGNTIYF. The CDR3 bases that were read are TGTGCCAGCAGTTACTCGGGACACTCTGGAAACACG.

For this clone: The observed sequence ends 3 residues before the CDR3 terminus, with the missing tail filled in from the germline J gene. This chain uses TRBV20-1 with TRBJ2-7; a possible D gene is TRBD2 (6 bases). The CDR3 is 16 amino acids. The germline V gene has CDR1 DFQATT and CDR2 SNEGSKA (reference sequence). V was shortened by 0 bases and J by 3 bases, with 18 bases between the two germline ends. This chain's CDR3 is CSARDPSNGGIYEQYF. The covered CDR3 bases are TGCAGTGCTAGAGATCCTTCAAACGGGGGAATCTACGAG.

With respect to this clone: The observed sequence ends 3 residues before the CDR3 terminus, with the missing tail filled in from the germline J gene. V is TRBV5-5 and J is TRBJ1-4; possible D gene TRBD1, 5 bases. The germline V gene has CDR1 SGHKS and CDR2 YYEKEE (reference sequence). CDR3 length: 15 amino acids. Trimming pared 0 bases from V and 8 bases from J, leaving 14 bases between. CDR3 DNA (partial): TGTGCCAGCAGCTTGGGGGGCGGGGCCGGGGAAAAA. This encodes CASSLGGGAGEK. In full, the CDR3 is CASSLGGGAGEKLFF.